Detailed here is one TCR beta chain. Its antigen remains unidentified. The CDR3 length is 16 residues. Germline V CDR1 and CDR2: LGHNA, YNFKEQ. The V end was cut by 0 bases, the J end by 1 base, with 7 bases between. The sample originates from a study of cytomegalovirus exposure and HLA in healthy donors. The PCR was carried out with 60 Vbeta primers and 13 Jbeta primers. The assay was immunoSEQ multiplex PCR, and TCRdb's table has in-frame clones only and misses some. The table shows about 120,000 clones, with over 9.5% occurring only once. Study results and caveats: Several of the most significant clusters appeared linked to common viral pathogens, based on a later analysis. Most TCR sequences were rare, but some public TCRs occurred in many donors. Published work reported that the classifier diagnosed cytomegalovirus status with high specificity and sensitivity.

This receptor was obtained from a woman younger than 35 in good health and CMV-seropositive. The sequenced material came from PBMCs. V and J are TRBV4-2 and TRBJ2-6; tentatively, D is TRBD2 (6 bases). The CDR3 sequence is CASSQEEGSGANVLTF. DNA of the CDR3: TGTGCCAGCAGCCAAGAGGAGGGATCTGGGGCCAACGTCCTGACTTTC.